Shown below are 19 T cell receptor beta chains from a single sample sequenced in a study of cytotoxic CD8 clonotypes in ibrutinib-treated CLL. Using immunoSEQ multiplex PCR, the repertoire was profiled, and TCRdb retains in-frame clones only, with some absent. The repertoire holds about 160,000 clones, with approximately 80% as singletons. This sample comprised PBMCs, obtained after 12 months of ibrutinib treatment. Every receptor here comes from a human donor with chronic lymphocytic leukemia.

J is TRBJ2-1 and V is TRBV7-6; D gene unclear. The CDR3 is 15 amino acids. Trimming removed 5 bases from V and 9 bases from J, with 20 bases in between. CDR1 SGHVS and CDR2 FNYEAQ come from the germline V gene. CDR3 sequence reads: CASSPQGWVQAEQFF. CDR3 DNA: TGTGCCAGCAGCCCCCAAGGCTGGGTTCAGGCTGAGCAGTTCTTC.

The chain combines TRBV10-3 with TRBJ2-2; D is unclear. V dropped 4 bases and J dropped 8 bases, with 8 bases sitting between them. Per germline, CDR1 ENHRY and CDR2 SYGVKD. The CDR3 length is 12 residues. CDR3 sequence reads: CAISGLRGELFF. The CDR3 DNA sequence: TGTGCCATCAGTGGGTTGAGAGGGGAGCTGTTTTTT.

This chain uses TRBV29-1 with TRBJ1-2; D remains ambiguous. Per germline, CDR1 SQVTM and CDR2 ANQGSEA. The CDR3 extends over 10 amino acids. V was cut by 6 bases and J by 4 bases, with 6 bases left in between. DNA of the CDR3: TGCAGCGTCCTGAGCTATGGCTACACCTTC. This sequence encodes CSVLSYGYTF.

The chain joins TRBV29-1 to TRBJ2-1, with D uncertain. The CDR3 length is 12 residues. The ends were cut back, 6 bases at V and 12 bases at J, with 18 bases in the middle. Germline assignment: CDR1 SQVTM and CDR2 ANQGSEA. The CDR3 spells CSVELLGKRQFF. The CDR3 DNA is TGCAGCGTCGAGCTGTTAGGGAAGCGGCAGTTCTTC.

A single count supports this clone. J is TRBJ1-5 and V is TRBV28, with TRBD1 matching 9 bases. The V segment lost 6 bases and the J segment 7 bases; nucleotides outside the gene matches: 10. Germline V gene lookup returns CDR1 MDHEN and CDR2 SYDVKM. This CDR3 has 15 residues. The CDR3 sequence: CASSLDRGYQQPQHF. CDR3 DNA: TGTGCCAGCAGCCTGGACAGGGGATATCAACAGCCCCAGCATTTT. Supplemented by reference TRBV28 and TRBJ1-5, the full variable domain reads DVKVTQSSRYLVKRTGEKVFLECVQDMDHENMFWYRQDPGLGLRLIYFSYDVKMKEKGDIPEGYSVSREKKERFSLILESASTNQTSMYLCASSLDRGYQQPQHFGDGTRLSIL.

The chain recombines TRBV30 with TRBJ2-1; maybe TRBD2 (5 bases). The length of the CDR3 is 13 residues. CDR1 and CDR2 from the germline V gene are GTSNPN and SVGIG (reference sequence). Trimming left V 4 bases short and J 1 base short, with 8 bases between. The CDR3 is CAWTRGSYNEQFF. The CDR3 nucleotides read TGTGCCTGGACTCGCGGGTCCTACAATGAGCAGTTCTTC.

The chain joins TRBV19 to TRBJ1-1; 9 bases are a match to TRBD1. Germline CDR1 LNHDA, CDR2 SQIVND (reference sequence). The CDR3 sequence is 19 residues long. Trimming took 7 bases from V and 1 from J; bases not matched to a gene: 19. The CDR3 DNA reads as TGTGCCAGTACAAAGGGACAGGGACAAGCCTTTGAAAAGAACACTGAAGCTTTCTTT. Amino acids: CASTKGQGQAFEKNTEAFF.

V usage is TRBV7-3 and J usage is TRBJ2-3; 14 nucleotides align to TRBD2. Germline V CDR1 and CDR2: SGHTA, FQGTGA. Trimming removed 5 bases from V and 3 bases from J; junction bases left unmatched: 4. The CDR3 loop spans 16 amino acids. The CDR3 loop reads CASSPGTSGSTDTQYF. The CDR3 DNA reads TGTGCCAGCAGCCCGGGGACTAGCGGGAGTACAGATACGCAGTATTTT.

The chain couples TRBV28 to TRBJ1-5, with D maybe TRBD1 (6 bases). Trimming removed 7 bases at V and 6 bases at J, with 13 bases between. The CDR3 spans 13 residues. CDR1 is MDHEN and CDR2 is SYDVKM in the germline V gene. The CDR3 nucleotides read TGTGCCAGCATCCCCAGGGGTCCTCAGCCCCAGCATTTT. It encodes CASIPRGPQPQHF. Filled out from reference TRBV28 and TRBJ1-5, the complete variable domain reads DVKVTQSSRYLVKRTGEKVFLECVQDMDHENMFWYRQDPGLGLRLIYFSYDVKMKEKGDIPEGYSVSREKKERFSLILESASTNQTSMYLCASIPRGPQPQHFGDGTRLSIL.

This chain links TRBV6-5 with TRBJ2-7, with 8 bases fitting TRBD2. CDR1 MNHEY and CDR2 SVGAGI come from the germline V gene. Trimming removed 8 bases from V and 6 bases from J; junction bases left unmatched: 9. The CDR3 has 13 residues. Here the CDR3 reads CASCGLAGGEQYF. As DNA, the CDR3 is TGTGCCAGCTGCGGACTAGCTGGAGGCGAGCAGTACTTC.

The gene calls are TRBV27 and TRBJ2-7; D gene ambiguous. Germline assignment: CDR1 MNHEY and CDR2 SMNVEV (reference sequence). Trimming pared 4 bases from V and 3 bases from J, leaving 13 bases between. CDR3 length: 14 amino acids. Written as DNA, the CDR3 is TGTGCCAGCAGTTCGGGTTGGGGTGGCTACGAGCAGTACTTC. As protein: CASSSGWGGYEQYF.

This chain connects TRBV6-4 to TRBJ2-3; 11 bases fit TRBD2. CDR1 is MRHNA, CDR2 SNTAGT, per germline. This CDR3 is built from 16 residues. With V trimmed by 5 bases and J by 2 bases, 6 bases remained unmatched. The CDR3 here is CASSPTSGGVTDTQYF. The CDR3 coding sequence is TGTGCCAGCAGTCCAACTAGCGGGGGAGTCACAGATACGCAGTATTTT.

This clone has at least ten counts. The junction and the germline gene differ at one end; a read error may be behind it. This chain's CDR3 is CASSSSPADTQYF. CDR3 in DNA: TGTGCTAGCAGCTCCTCGCCGGCAGATACGCAGTATTTT. The chain combines TRBV7-7 with TRBJ2-3; no firm D call. Germline V gives CDR1 SSHAT, CDR2 FNYEAQ (reference sequence). This CDR3 region has 13 residues.

The genes are TRBV7-2 and TRBJ1-3, with no clear D. This CDR3 region has 15 residues. V was pared by 5 bases and J by 0 bases, with 11 bases between. CDR1 and CDR2 (germline): SGHTA, FQGNSA. The CDR3: CASSPGLSSGNTIYF. CDR3 sequence (DNA): TGTGCCAGCAGCCCCGGGTTGAGCTCTGGAAACACCATATATTTT.

This sequence joins TRBV5-1 and TRBJ2-7, with a tentative D call TRBD2 (6 bases). The V gene's germline CDR1 is SGHRS and CDR2 YFSETQ. The CDR3 is 15 residues long. Between the trimmed V and J ends, which lost 2 bases and 4 bases, there was a span of 16 bases. The CDR3 nucleotides read TGCGCCAGCAGCTTTCCGGGAGACGGCGGGTACGAGCAGTACTTC. It codes for CASSFPGDGGYEQYF.

The chain is built from TRBV7-8 and TRBJ2-3; 9 bases are a match to TRBD2. Germline loops: CDR1 SGHVS, CDR2 FQNEAQ. Trimming at V came to 4 bases and at J to 5 bases, leaving 7 bases not matched to a gene. The CDR3 sequence is 15 residues long. The CDR3 DNA follows: TGTGCCAGCAGCTCGCCGAGCGGGGGGCAAGATACGCAGTATTTT. It codes for CASSSPSGGQDTQYF.

This clone appeared once. The chain carries TRBV7-6 and TRBJ1-1, with no clear D. The ends were cut back, 4 bases at V and 4 bases at J, with 10 bases in the middle. Germline values: CDR1 SGHVS, CDR2 FNYEAQ. This CDR3 has 13 amino acids. CDR3 in amino acids: CASSYPPGTEAFF. CDR3 DNA: TGTGCCAGCAGCTACCCCCCAGGCACTGAAGCTTTCTTT.

This clone showed up many times. The V and J genes are TRBV5-4 and TRBJ1-2, with 9 positions matching TRBD1. This CDR3 spans 18 amino acids. Germline V lookup: CDR1 SGHNT, CDR2 YYREEE (reference sequence). V was pared by 3 bases and J by 6 bases, with 18 bases of the junction left unmatched. The CDR3 sequence: CASSSAYTDRGVKDGYTF. The CDR3 bases are TGTGCCAGCAGCTCTGCTTACACCGACAGGGGGGTAAAAGATGGCTACACCTTC.

The chain recombines TRBV7-2 with TRBJ2-1; 13 bases line up with TRBD2. The CDR3 is 18 amino acids. Per germline, CDR1 SGHTA and CDR2 FQGNSA. The J segment lost 5 bases and the V segment lost 9 bases, leaving 16 bases of the junction unmatched. This CDR3 reads CASTPSRGGLAGNNEQFF. The DNA for the CDR3 is TGTGCCAGTACACCCAGTCGCGGGGGACTAGCGGGAAACAATGAGCAGTTCTTC.